This T cell receptor (beta chain) was documented in a study of T-cell memory formation after mild COVID-19. Study background: Largely, the TCR clusters proved donor specific. Study conclusions and caveats: In second-wave clones peaking day 37, SARS-CoV-2 specificity remained unconfirmed. Contracting CD4+ clones lay largely in CM and EM, with CD8+ ones residing in EMRA. CD4/CD8 balance characterized clones contracting day 15 to 85, and CD4+ skew characterized later expanders.

A remark on this clonotype: Its antigen is not known.

V lost 6 bases and J 5 bases, leaving 19 bases between the germline ends. Germline V gives CDR1 DFQATT, CDR2 SNEGSKA (reference sequence). CDR3 size: 14 residues. MiXCR, run by TCRdb on the 5' RACE reads, gives a single entry per CDR3 protein. The sample lists 250,000 to 300,000 distinct CDR3 sequences; around 15% were seen once. This receptor was identified in a man younger than 35 who had mild COVID-19 (a few samples of this study predate the infection). Cell type and time point are not known. The specimen was PBMCs or a T cell subset sorted from them (not recorded which). The chain combines TRBV20-1 with TRBJ2-5; D is possibly TRBD1 (5 bases). CDR3 residues: CSALSSGRGETQYF. DNA of the CDR3: TGCAGTGCCCTGAGTTCAGGGCGTGGGGAGACCCAGTACTTC.